This T cell receptor (beta chain) originates from a study of blood T cell repertoires in COVID-19. The data were produced by immunoSEQ multiplex PCR, yet TCRdb's version contains in-frame clones alone and is incomplete. Seen here are about 380,000 clones, roughly 84% observed once, and the top ten hold around 3%. V was pared by 0 bases and J by 8 bases, with 23 bases between. Germline CDR1 is SGDLS and CDR2 is YYNGEE. This CDR3 is built from 17 residues. The sequence was obtained from a woman between 25 and 40 years old who had recovered from COVID-19. This chain joins TRBV9 and TRBJ1-2, with D perhaps matching TRBD1 (5 bases). Sequenced: PBMCs or T cells enriched from blood (not recorded which). The CDR3 coding sequence is TGTGCCAGCAGCGTAGTTGGGGCAGGGAACGATATAAAAGGCTACACCTTC. Translating gives CASSVVGAGNDIKGYTF.